Listed below are T cell receptor beta chains from one sample, sequenced in a study of spatial heterogeneity in lung cancer. TCRdb analysed the 5' RACE reads with MiXCR anew, one entry per CDR3 protein. The sample lists roughly 54,000 distinct CDR3 sequences, around 7.6% occurring once. The sample consisted of PBMCs, taken at surgery. The receptors here all came from a female donor with early-stage non-small cell lung cancer. CDR3s include the opening cysteine and the closing phenylalanine or tryptophan. Fields, in order: V gene, clone size, D gene, J gene, CDR3 DNA, CDR3 protein. A D gene is named only where the DNA matches it firmly. For some rows the clone size is stated as once, few or many, or as a class when expanded; others skip it.

V gene: TRBV6-5; clone size: many; D gene: NA; J gene: TRBJ2-3; CDR3 DNA: TGTGCCAGCAGTTACCGGCGTACAGATACGCAGTATTTT; CDR3 protein: CASSYRRTDTQYF
V gene: TRBV12-3/TRBV12-4; clone size: NA; D gene: NA; J gene: TRBJ2-3; CDR3 DNA: TGTGCCAGCATCGAACAGGGTAGTGTCGATACGCAGTATTTT; CDR3 protein: CASIEQGSVDTQYF
V gene: TRBV7-9; clone size: few; D gene: NA; J gene: TRBJ1-1; CDR3 DNA: TGTGCCAGCAGCTTTTCAGGCATCACAGGGAGGACGGTGCGCGTCACTGAAGCTTTCTTT; CDR3 protein: CASSFSGITGRTVRVTEAFF
V gene: TRBV2; clone size: many; D gene: TRBD1; J gene: TRBJ2-4; CDR3 DNA: TGTGCCAGCAGTGAAAGACAGGGAATCAAAAACATTCAGTACTTC; CDR3 protein: CASSERQGIKNIQYF
V gene: TRBV3-1; clone size: few; D gene: TRBD1; J gene: TRBJ1-2; CDR3 DNA: TGTGCCAGCAGCCAAGGGACAGGGATGAACTATGGCTACACCTTC; CDR3 protein: CASSQGTGMNYGYTF
V gene: TRBV27; clone size: many; D gene: TRBD1; J gene: TRBJ1-5; CDR3 DNA: TGTGCCAGCAGAACAGGGGTAGTGGGACAGCCCCAGCATTTT; CDR3 protein: CASRTGVVGQPQHF
V gene: TRBV7-2; clone size: many; D gene: NA; J gene: TRBJ2-3; CDR3 DNA: TGTGCCAGCAGCTTATTTCAGGGCGGCACAGATACGCAGTATTTT; CDR3 protein: CASSLFQGGTDTQYF
V gene: TRBV20-1; clone size: many; D gene: NA; J gene: TRBJ1-5; CDR3 DNA: TGCAGTGCACCCTCAGGGCCCGACAATCAGCCCCAGCATTTT; CDR3 protein: CSAPSGPDNQPQHF
V gene: TRBV19; clone size: NA; D gene: TRBD1; J gene: TRBJ1-2; CDR3 DNA: TGTGCCAGTAGTGCTCCATCCGGGACAGGGGGCTTCCCCTATGGCTACACCTTC; CDR3 protein: CASSAPSGTGGFPYGYTF
V gene: TRBV19; clone size: once; D gene: NA; J gene: TRBJ2-3; CDR3 DNA: TGTGCCAGTAGTATGGGTCTCGCAGATACGCAGTATTTT; CDR3 protein: CASSMGLADTQYF
V gene: TRBV5-1; clone size: many; D gene: TRBD2; J gene: TRBJ2-1; CDR3 DNA: TGCGCCAGCAGCTTATTGGCTAGCGGGGGCTCCTACAATGAGCAGTTCTTC; CDR3 protein: CASSLLASGGSYNEQFF
V gene: TRBV12-3/TRBV12-4; clone size: NA; D gene: NA; J gene: TRBJ2-5; CDR3 DNA: TGTGCCAGCAGCCGCGACGGGAAAGAGACCCAGTACTTC; CDR3 protein: CASSRDGKETQYF
V gene: TRBV20-1; clone size: few; D gene: NA; J gene: TRBJ2-1; CDR3 DNA: TGCAGTGCTAGAGATCTTTCCGGGACCTACTCCTACAATGAGCAGTTCTTC; CDR3 protein: CSARDLSGTYSYNEQFF
V gene: TRBV18; clone size: few; D gene: NA; J gene: TRBJ1-1; CDR3 DNA: TGTGCCAGCTCACTTGAATCGCGGTGGTCTACTGGTGAAGCTTTCTTT; CDR3 protein: CASSLESRWSTGEAFF
V gene: TRBV19; clone size: NA; D gene: TRBD1; J gene: TRBJ1-1; CDR3 DNA: TGTGCCAGTAGTATCAGGGGGGTGAACACTGAAGCTTTCTTT; CDR3 protein: CASSIRGVNTEAFF
V gene: TRBV4-1; clone size: NA; D gene: NA; J gene: TRBJ2-4; CDR3 DNA: TGCGCCAGCAGCCAAAACGGGCCAGGTTTAGCCAAAAACATTCAGTACTTC; CDR3 protein: CASSQNGPGLAKNIQYF
V gene: TRBV5-1; clone size: NA; D gene: NA; J gene: TRBJ2-7; CDR3 DNA: TGCGCCAGCAGCTTGCCCGACAACTCCTACGAGCAGTACTTC; CDR3 protein: CASSLPDNSYEQYF
V gene: TRBV7-9; clone size: many; D gene: TRBD2; J gene: TRBJ2-3; CDR3 DNA: TGTGCCAGCAGCTTCGGACTAGCGGGGGTAGGAGATACGCAGTATTTT; CDR3 protein: CASSFGLAGVGDTQYF
V gene: TRBV19; clone size: many; D gene: NA; J gene: TRBJ1-5; CDR3 DNA: TGTGCCAGTAGTACCCAGGGACTGTTCAATCAGCCCCAGCATTTT; CDR3 protein: CASSTQGLFNQPQHF
V gene: TRBV30; clone size: few; D gene: NA; J gene: TRBJ1-1; CDR3 DNA: TGTGCCTGGAGTGTATCCACTGAAGCTTTCTTT; CDR3 protein: CAWSVSTEAFF
V gene: TRBV12-3/TRBV12-4; clone size: NA; D gene: NA; J gene: TRBJ1-1; CDR3 DNA: TGTGCCAGCAGTTTAGGGACACCGAACACTGAAGCTTTCTTT; CDR3 protein: CASSLGTPNTEAFF
V gene: TRBV6-6; clone size: few; D gene: NA; J gene: TRBJ2-7; CDR3 DNA: TGTGCCAGCAGTGCCCAACCCTCTTACGAGCAGTACTTC; CDR3 protein: CASSAQPSYEQYF
V gene: TRBV19; clone size: many; D gene: NA; J gene: TRBJ2-1; CDR3 DNA: TGTGCCAGTAGTCCTCGGCCCTACAATGAGCAGTTCTTC; CDR3 protein: CASSPRPYNEQFF
V gene: TRBV23-1; clone size: NA; D gene: NA; J gene: TRBJ2-7; CDR3 DNA: TGCGCCAGCAGTCCGGGATCCACTTACTACGAGCAGTACTTC; CDR3 protein: CASSPGSTYYEQYF
V gene: TRBV6-6; clone size: NA; D gene: NA; J gene: TRBJ1-1; CDR3 DNA: TGTGCCAGCAGTTACTCGAAAAGGTCCGGGACGAAAGCTTTCTTT; CDR3 protein: CASSYSKRSGTKAFF
V gene: TRBV20-1; clone size: NA; D gene: NA; J gene: TRBJ2-3; CDR3 DNA: TGCAGTGCTAGAAGGCGTCAGGGGGGGGGGGCTCGCACAGATACGCAGTATTTT; CDR3 protein: CSARRRQGGGARTDTQYF
V gene: TRBV5-1; clone size: few; D gene: TRBD2; J gene: TRBJ2-1; CDR3 DNA: TGCGCCAGCATCGCACGGACTAGCGGGGCACACTACAATGAGCAGTTCTTC; CDR3 protein: CASIARTSGAHYNEQFF
V gene: TRBV7-9; clone size: few; D gene: TRBD2; J gene: TRBJ2-7; CDR3 DNA: TGTGCCAGCAGCTTAGCCCGGGGGGTCGAGCAGTACTTC; CDR3 protein: CASSLARGVEQYF
V gene: TRBV19; clone size: NA; D gene: TRBD2; J gene: TRBJ2-3; CDR3 DNA: TGTGCCAGTAGTCCCCTTCTGAGCGGGGGAAGGACAGATACGCAGTATTTT; CDR3 protein: CASSPLLSGGRTDTQYF
V gene: TRBV6-6; clone size: many; D gene: NA; J gene: TRBJ2-2; CDR3 DNA: TGTGCCAGCAGTTATGTTGGGGGGGCGGCCGGGGAGCTGTTTTTT; CDR3 protein: CASSYVGGAAGELFF
V gene: TRBV19; clone size: few; D gene: NA; J gene: TRBJ2-1; CDR3 DNA: TGTGCCAGTAGTATATCCGGGGGCACACACAATGAGCAGTTCTTC; CDR3 protein: CASSISGGTHNEQFF
V gene: TRBV25-1; clone size: many; D gene: NA; J gene: TRBJ1-2; CDR3 DNA: TGTGCCAGCAGTGCCAACTATGGCTACACCTTC; CDR3 protein: CASSANYGYTF
V gene: TRBV24-1; clone size: many; D gene: TRBD2; J gene: TRBJ2-3; CDR3 DNA: TGTGCCACCAGTCAGAAAGGGACTAGCGGGGAATCAGATACGCAGTATTTT; CDR3 protein: CATSQKGTSGESDTQYF
V gene: TRBV15; clone size: many; D gene: NA; J gene: TRBJ2-3; CDR3 DNA: TGTGCCACTAGAGGCAGTGCTAGCACAGATACGCAGTATTTT; CDR3 protein: CATRGSASTDTQYF
V gene: TRBV29-1; clone size: many; D gene: TRBD2; J gene: TRBJ2-2; CDR3 DNA: TGCAGCGCTGCGACTAGCGGGGGCCACACCGGGGAGCTGTTTTTT; CDR3 protein: CSAATSGGHTGELFF
V gene: TRBV7-2; clone size: many; D gene: TRBD1; J gene: TRBJ2-1; CDR3 DNA: TGTGCCAGCAGCTACGGACAGGGGGCTGGGGATGAGCAGTTCTTC; CDR3 protein: CASSYGQGAGDEQFF
V gene: TRBV7-2; clone size: NA; D gene: NA; J gene: TRBJ1-1; CDR3 DNA: TGTGCCAGCAGCCCTGACCCACGGATCACTGAAGCTTTCTTT; CDR3 protein: CASSPDPRITEAFF
V gene: TRBV12-3/TRBV12-4; clone size: few; D gene: NA; J gene: TRBJ2-4; CDR3 DNA: TGTGCCAGCAGCCCCAGGGCACGCGAAATCATTCAGTACTTC; CDR3 protein: CASSPRAREIIQYF
V gene: TRBV7-9; clone size: many; D gene: TRBD2; J gene: TRBJ2-3; CDR3 DNA: TGTGCCAGCAGCTTGCTGCTTGGACTAGTCAAGGATACGCAGTATTTT; CDR3 protein: CASSLLLGLVKDTQYF
V gene: TRBV19; clone size: NA; D gene: NA; J gene: TRBJ2-7; CDR3 DNA: TGTGCCAGTAGTATGGGATCCGGGTACGAGCAGTACTTC; CDR3 protein: CASSMGSGYEQYF
V gene: TRBV19; clone size: few; D gene: TRBD1; J gene: TRBJ2-7; CDR3 DNA: TGTGCCAGTAGTTTTGGGACAGGGGGCCGTGAGCAGTACTTC; CDR3 protein: CASSFGTGGREQYF
V gene: TRBV14; clone size: many; D gene: NA; J gene: TRBJ1-6; CDR3 DNA: TGTGCCAGCAGCCAAGGGGGGTCCTATAATTCACCCCTCCACTTT; CDR3 protein: CASSQGGSYNSPLHF
V gene: TRBV20-1; clone size: many; D gene: NA; J gene: TRBJ1-5; CDR3 DNA: TGCAGTGCTAGATACGGGGGTCAGCCCCAGCATTTT; CDR3 protein: CSARYGGQPQHF
V gene: TRBV10-3; clone size: many; D gene: TRBD2; J gene: TRBJ2-1; CDR3 DNA: TGTGCCACGAGCGGGACTAGCGGGGGCGCCCTTCCAAATGAGCAGTTCTTC; CDR3 protein: CATSGTSGGALPNEQFF
V gene: TRBV3-1; clone size: NA; D gene: NA; J gene: TRBJ2-6; CDR3 DNA: TGTGCCAGCAGCCAAGATGGTTTCTCTGGGGCCAACGTCCTGACTTTC; CDR3 protein: CASSQDGFSGANVLTF
V gene: TRBV7-6; clone size: NA; D gene: NA; J gene: TRBJ1-5; CDR3 DNA: TGTGCCAGCAGCTTAGCTGTAAATCAGCCCCAGCATTTT; CDR3 protein: CASSLAVNQPQHF
V gene: TRBV19; clone size: few; D gene: TRBD2; J gene: TRBJ2-1; CDR3 DNA: TGTGCCAGTAGTACGATAGCGGGGGGGCCCTATGAGCAGTTCTTC; CDR3 protein: CASSTIAGGPYEQFF
V gene: TRBV29-1; clone size: many; D gene: TRBD1; J gene: TRBJ1-1; CDR3 DNA: TGCAGCGTTCAGACGGGACAGGACACTGAAGCTTTCTTT; CDR3 protein: CSVQTGQDTEAFF
V gene: TRBV5-1; clone size: NA; D gene: TRBD1; J gene: TRBJ1-2; CDR3 DNA: TGCGCCAGCAGCTGGACAGGCTATGGCTACACCTTC; CDR3 protein: CASSWTGYGYTF
V gene: TRBV5-1; clone size: many; D gene: NA; J gene: TRBJ2-7; CDR3 DNA: TGCGCCAGCAGGCCTGGACGCCCATCCTACGAGCAGTACTTC; CDR3 protein: CASRPGRPSYEQYF
V gene: TRBV28; clone size: NA; D gene: NA; J gene: TRBJ1-2; CDR3 DNA: TGTGCCAGCAGTTTTCAGGGAGGCTACACCTTC; CDR3 protein: CASSFQGGYTF
V gene: TRBV7-2; clone size: many; D gene: NA; J gene: TRBJ1-6; CDR3 DNA: TGTGCCAGCAGCTTAACAGGACCAATTTCACCCCTCCACTTT; CDR3 protein: CASSLTGPISPLHF